Given below is one TCR beta chain in context. The data derive from a study of T cell changes during pregnancy in multiple sclerosis. Only in-frame clones appear in the TCRdb table, and some are missing; sequencing was by immunoSEQ multiplex PCR. The sample consists of tens of thousands of clones, 80% to 95% of them appearing once. Sequencing was performed on peripheral blood, taken after pregnancy. This receptor was identified in a female donor in good health, enrolled as a control in a pregnancy study.

CDR3 amino acids: CAWSTGGFLAFF. CDR3 nucleotides: TGTGCCTGGTCGACAGGGGGCTTCTTGGCTTTCTTT. The chain couples TRBV30 to TRBJ1-1; 10 nucleotides align to TRBD1. Looked up from germline, CDR1 is GTSNPN and CDR2 is SVGIG (reference sequence). The CDR3 length is 12 residues. J lost 11 bases, V lost 5 bases, and 8 bases had no gene match.